This is a list of T cell receptor beta chains from one sample in a study of human T cells and chemical hapten exposure. TCRdb called the RACE reads again in MiXCR, with one record for every CDR3 protein. The repertoire consists of 38,000 or so distinct CDR3 sequences, with roughly 9.5% occurring once and the leading ten covering 20% to 30%. The input for sequencing was whole blood, taken in connection with sensitization to the hapten diphenylcyclopropenone (DPC). These receptors came from a man aged 50-59 years with alopecia areata. Some clones in this sample may be carry-over from other donors' samples. CDR3s include the opening cysteine and the closing phenylalanine or tryptophan. The D gene is left open where the match is weak. The size of a clone is reported for some rows only, either as once, few or many, or as a class for expanded clones.

TRBJ1-4,-,TRBV20-1,many,CSVCPNEKLFF,TGCAGTGTTTGTCCAAATGAAAAACTGTTTTTT
TRBJ2-7,-,TRBV7-8,few,CASSSTLEGYEQYF,TGTGCCAGCAGCTCAACACTAGAAGGCTACGAGCAGTACTTC
TRBJ1-5,-,TRBV7-2,many,CASSPPGQPQHF,TGTGCCAGCAGCCCTCCGGGTCAGCCCCAGCATTTT
TRBJ2-7,-,TRBV30,many,CAWSGSRYEQYF,TGTGCCTGGAGCGGGAGCAGGTACGAGCAGTACTTC
TRBJ1-2,-,TRBV9,few,CASSPPGYGYTF,TGTGCCAGCAGCCCTCCCGGGTATGGCTACACCTTC
TRBJ1-2,-,TRBV28,-,CASRTTANYGYTF,TGTGCCAGCAGGACGACAGCTAACTATGGCTACACCTTC
TRBJ2-3,TRBD2,TRBV7-2,many,CASSRGLDGDTQYF,TGTGCCAGCAGCCGGGGACTAGATGGAGATACGCAGTATTTT
TRBJ2-2,TRBD2,TRBV9,many,CASSVEASGRLNTGELFF,TGTGCCAGCAGCGTAGAAGCTAGCGGGAGATTGAACACCGGGGAGCTGTTTTTT
TRBJ2-7,-,TRBV28,-,CAGSDSPSYEQYF,TGTGCCGGCTCGGACAGCCCCTCCTACGAGCAGTACTTC
TRBJ2-3,-,TRBV5-1,many,CASSPDSFSTDTQYF,TGCGCCAGCAGCCCCGACAGCTTCTCCACAGATACGCAGTATTTT
TRBJ2-3,TRBD1,TRBV4-1,many,CASSQDWFPGTGTDTQYF,TGCGCCAGCAGCCAAGATTGGTTCCCTGGGACAGGGACCGATACGCAGTATTTT
TRBJ1-1,-,TRBV12-3/TRBV12-4,-,CASSLPAATEAFF,TGTGCCAGCAGTTTACCAGCGGCCACTGAAGCTTTCTTT
TRBJ1-2,-,TRBV19,many,CASSGGTSGYTF,TGTGCCAGTAGTGGAGGGACATCCGGCTACACCTTC
TRBJ2-1,-,TRBV5-4,many,CASSPDKDEQFF,TGTGCCAGCAGCCCAGACAAGGATGAGCAGTTCTTC
TRBJ1-5,-,TRBV5-6,few,CASSLAGYQPQHF,TGTGCCAGCAGCTTGGCCGGCTATCAGCCCCAGCATTTT
TRBJ2-7,TRBD2,TRBV27,many,CASSPRLAANYEQYF,TGTGCCAGCAGTCCGAGACTAGCGGCTAACTACGAGCAGTACTTC
TRBJ1-5,-,TRBV5-5,many,CASSLVYQGSNQPQHF,TGTGCCAGCAGCTTGGTGTACCAGGGCAGCAATCAGCCCCAGCATTTT
TRBJ1-2,-,TRBV27,many,CASSLTPKRTVAGYTF,TGTGCCAGCAGTCTTACACCAAAGCGGACAGTAGCTGGCTACACCTTC
TRBJ1-2,-,TRBV12-3/TRBV12-4,-,CASSPTDTSGYTF,TGTGCCAGCAGCCCAACTGACACGAGTGGCTACACCTTC
TRBJ2-1,-,TRBV30,many,CAWSVSLSRKVYNEQFF,TGTGCCTGGAGTGTGAGTTTGAGTCGTAAGGTCTACAATGAGCAGTTCTTC
TRBJ2-1,TRBD1,TRBV12-3/TRBV12-4,many,CASSLIGGAYNEQFF,TGTGCCAGCAGTTTGATAGGGGGCGCCTACAATGAGCAGTTCTTC
TRBJ2-7,-,TRBV12-5,many,CASGLVIGTVNYEQYF,TGTGCTAGTGGTTTGGTTATCGGTACAGTCAACTACGAGCAGTACTTC
TRBJ2-1,-,TRBV6-2/TRBV6-3,-,CASSLPGENAEQFF,TGTGCCAGCAGTCTACCAGGGGAGAATGCTGAGCAGTTCTTC
TRBJ2-1,TRBD1,TRBV29-1,many,CSVEGGQGWPYNEQFF,TGCAGCGTTGAAGGGGGACAGGGGTGGCCCTACAATGAGCAGTTCTTC
TRBJ1-4,-,TRBV19,many,CASSTMGYNEKLFF,TGTGCCAGTAGTACTATGGGTTATAATGAAAAACTGTTTTTT
TRBJ2-7,TRBD2,TRBV28,-,CASGPGGYF,TGTGCCAGTGGACCGGGGGGGTACTTC
TRBJ2-2,TRBD2,TRBV7-6,many,CASSPGTSGKTGELFF,TGTGCCAGCAGCCCCGGGACTAGCGGGAAGACCGGGGAGCTGTTTTTT
TRBJ2-1,TRBD2,TRBV7-2,many,CASSLGLAYNEQFF,TGTGCCAGCAGCTTGGGACTAGCGTACAATGAGCAGTTCTTC
TRBJ2-1,-,TRBV13,-,CASSLGATISYNEQFF,TGTGCCAGCAGCTTGGGAGCGACTATCTCCTACAATGAGCAGTTCTTC
TRBJ2-4,-,TRBV28,-,CASAAVGYIQYF,TGTGCCAGCGCGGCAGTGGGATACATTCAGTACTTC
TRBJ2-7,-,TRBV28,many,CASSFGASFDEQYF,TGTGCCAGCAGTTTCGGGGCTAGCTTCGACGAGCAGTACTTC
TRBJ1-1,-,TRBV7-9,many,CASSHGPETEAFF,TGTGCCAGCAGCCACGGGCCCGAAACTGAAGCTTTCTTT
TRBJ2-1,TRBD2,TRBV7-9,many,CASSVLAGSHQSSYNEQFF,TGTGCCAGCAGCGTATTAGCGGGATCTCACCAGAGCTCCTACAATGAGCAGTTCTTC
TRBJ1-6,-,TRBV10-3,-,CAISESLAVPSPLHF,TGTGCCATCAGTGAGTCACTGGCAGTTCCTTCACCCCTCCACTTT